This note documents a single T cell receptor beta chain sequence. Original analysis: Nucleated cell counts were estimated from reference gene primer amplification. Here immunoSEQ multiplex PCR was the method, and the copy in TCRdb shows in-frame clones only, minus some. From that table come the V and J calls and clone size; the DNA was used to work out D and trimming. The sample lists about 100,000 clones; around four fifths were seen once. This entry belongs to a study of blood T cell repertoires in COVID-19. Whole-study context: Spain, Italy and the United States supplied samples that represented acute and convalescent COVID-19.

The CDR3 extends over 13 amino acids. The V and J ends lost 7 bases and 6 bases, in that order; junction bases with no gene match: 8. Germline assignment: CDR1 MGHDK and CDR2 SYGVNS. The specimen sequenced was peripheral blood. The V gene is TRBV25-1, the J gene TRBJ1-2, with 7 positions matching TRBD1. The clonotype was recovered from a man between 65 and 85 years old with active or convalescent COVID-19. The CDR3 sequence is CASTPRGSHGYTF. The CDR3 DNA follows: TGTGCCAGCACCCCCAGGGGGTCTCATGGCTACACCTTC.